A selection of T cell receptor beta chains follows, all from one sample in a study of human T cells and chemical hapten exposure. TCRdb analysed the RACE reads with MiXCR anew, one entry per CDR3 protein. The repertoire holds about 190,000 distinct CDR3 sequences, 24% seen once, with 2% to 3% in the top ten. Sequenced here: whole blood, sampled in connection with sensitization to the hapten diphenylcyclopropenone (DPC). These receptors were obtained from a woman aged 40 to 50 with alopecia areata. Some clones in this sample may be carry-over from other donors' samples. Both conserved end residues are part of each CDR3. The D gene is left open where the match is weak. Some rows have no size entry. The others give once, few or many, or a class for an expanded clone.

d_gene	abundance	v_gene	len	j_gene	CDR3nt	CDR3aa
.	.	TRBV19	15	TRBJ1-4	TGTGCCAGTAGTATGTATGCGGGAACTAATGAAAAACTGTTTTTT	CASSMYAGTNEKLFF
.	.	TRBV6-5	14	TRBJ1-3	TGTGCCAGCAGTAGAGGGATTTCTGGAAACACCATATATTTT	CASSRGISGNTIYF
.	.	TRBV7-2	16	TRBJ1-2	TGTGCCAGCAGCTTGGGGACCGGGCGAGACAACTATGGCTACACCTTC	CASSLGTGRDNYGYTF
TRBD2	.	TRBV5-5	18	TRBJ2-7	TGTGCCAGCAGCTTGGCCACTAGCGGGAGGCGTATGATCGGCGAGCAGTACTTC	CASSLATSGRRMIGEQYF
TRBD2	few	TRBV19	16	TRBJ2-5	TGTGCCAGTAGTCCTCGGAGGGCTAGCGGCCAAGAGACCCAGTACTTC	CASSPRRASGQETQYF
TRBD2	few	TRBV5-1	16	TRBJ2-5	TGCGCCAGCAGCTCGAGCGGGGGACGGCCGATGGAGACCCAGTACTTC	CASSSSGGRPMETQYF
.	.	TRBV12-3/TRBV12-4	13	TRBJ2-1	TGTGCCAGCTCTGGAACGGAGAACAATGAGCAGTTCTTC	CASSGTENNEQFF
TRBD2	once	TRBV9	15	TRBJ2-1	TGTGCCAGCAGCGTCGGAGCGGGAGTCTACAATGAGCAGTTCTTC	CASSVGAGVYNEQFF
.	few	TRBV20-1	12	TRBJ2-7	TGCAGTGCTAGGTGGTCCGGGGTCGAGCAGTACTTC	CSARWSGVEQYF
.	few	TRBV9	15	TRBJ2-7	TGTGCCAGCAGCGTAGGCGGCCACGGATCCTACGAGCAGTACTTC	CASSVGGHGSYEQYF
.	few	TRBV4-1	16	TRBJ2-1	TGCGCCAGCAGCCAAGAAGGAGCCTACAGTATCGATGAGCAGTTCTTC	CASSQEGAYSIDEQFF
TRBD2	few	TRBV6-4	16	TRBJ2-1	TGTGCCAGCAGTGACTCAGGGCTAGCGGACTACAATGAGCAGTTCTTC	CASSDSGLADYNEQFF
TRBD1	many	TRBV6-2/TRBV6-3	16	TRBJ2-1	TGTGCCAGCAGCGCCCTAGACAGGGGGTTCGTAGGTGAGCAGTTCTTC	CASSALDRGFVGEQFF
.	few	TRBV20-1	13	TRBJ1-4	TGCAGTGCTATCAGGGGACTTCGGGAAAAACTGTTTTTT	CSAIRGLREKLFF
.	.	TRBV6-5	14	TRBJ2-5	TGTGCCAGCAGTTATTCTGGGCTGGGAGAGACCCAGTACTTC	CASSYSGLGETQYF